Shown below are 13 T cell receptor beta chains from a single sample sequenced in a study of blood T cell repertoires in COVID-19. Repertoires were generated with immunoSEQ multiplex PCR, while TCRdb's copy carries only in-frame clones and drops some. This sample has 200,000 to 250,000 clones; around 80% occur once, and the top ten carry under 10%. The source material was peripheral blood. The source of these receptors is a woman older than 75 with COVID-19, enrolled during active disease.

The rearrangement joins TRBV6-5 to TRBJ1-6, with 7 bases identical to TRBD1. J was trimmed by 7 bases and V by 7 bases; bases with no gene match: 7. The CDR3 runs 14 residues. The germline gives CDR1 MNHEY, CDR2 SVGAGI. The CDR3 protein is CASTPTGPNSPLHF. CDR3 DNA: TGTGCCAGCACCCCGACAGGGCCAAATTCACCCCTCCACTTT.

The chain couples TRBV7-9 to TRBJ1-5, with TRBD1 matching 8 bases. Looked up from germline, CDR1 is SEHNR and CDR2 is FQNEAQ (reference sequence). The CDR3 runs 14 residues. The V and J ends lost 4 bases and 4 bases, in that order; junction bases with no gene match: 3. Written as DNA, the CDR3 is TGTGCCAGCAGCTCCGGACAGGGTAATCAGCCCCAGCATTTT. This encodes CASSSGQGNQPQHF.

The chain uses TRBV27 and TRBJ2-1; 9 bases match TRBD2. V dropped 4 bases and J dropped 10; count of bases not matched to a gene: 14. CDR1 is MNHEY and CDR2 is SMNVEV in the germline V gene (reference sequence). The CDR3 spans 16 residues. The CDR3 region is CASSSKGGGGWREQFF. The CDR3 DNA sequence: TGTGCCAGCAGTTCGAAGGGCGGGGGGGGCTGGCGCGAGCAGTTCTTC.

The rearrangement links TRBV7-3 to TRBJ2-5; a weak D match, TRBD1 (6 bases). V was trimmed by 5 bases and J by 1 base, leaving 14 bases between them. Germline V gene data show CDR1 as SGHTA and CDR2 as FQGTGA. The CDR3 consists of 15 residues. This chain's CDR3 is CASSQSVGGQETQYF. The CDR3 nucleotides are TGTGCCAGCAGCCAATCCGTAGGGGGCCAAGAGACCCAGTACTTC.

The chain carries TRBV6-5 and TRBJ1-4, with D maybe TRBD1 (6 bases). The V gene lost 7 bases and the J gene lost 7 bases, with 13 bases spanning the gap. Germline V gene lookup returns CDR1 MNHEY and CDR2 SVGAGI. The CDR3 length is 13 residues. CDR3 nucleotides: TGTGCCAGCAACCAGGGGCTGGGTGAAAAACTGTTTTTT. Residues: CASNQGLGEKLFF.

The CDR3 bases are TGTGCCACCCAGGACAGGGGGCAGATCAACTATGGCTACACCTTC. Amino acids: CATQDRGQINYGYTF. The chain employs TRBV19 and TRBJ1-2; TRBD1 aligns across 11 bases. The germline V gene has CDR1 LNHDA and CDR2 SQIVND (reference sequence). CDR3 size: 15 residues. V lost 10 bases, J lost 2 bases, and 9 bases stayed unmatched.

The CDR3 DNA reads TGTGCCAGCAGTGACCCTAGCGGGGTCCAAGAGACCCAGTACTTC. This gives the protein CASSDPSGVQETQYF. The chain uses TRBV6-1 and TRBJ2-5; 9 bases align to TRBD2. Germline loops: CDR1 MNHNS, CDR2 SASEGT. This CDR3 has 15 amino acids. The trim removed 3 bases at V and 1 base at J, leaving 3 bases unmatched.

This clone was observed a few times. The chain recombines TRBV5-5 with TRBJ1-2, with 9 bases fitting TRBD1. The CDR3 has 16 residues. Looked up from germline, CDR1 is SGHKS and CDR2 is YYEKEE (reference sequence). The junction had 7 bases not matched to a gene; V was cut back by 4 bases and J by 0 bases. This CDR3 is CASSPIGTGPNYGYTF. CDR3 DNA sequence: TGTGCCAGCAGCCCAATTGGGACAGGGCCTAACTATGGCTACACCTTC.

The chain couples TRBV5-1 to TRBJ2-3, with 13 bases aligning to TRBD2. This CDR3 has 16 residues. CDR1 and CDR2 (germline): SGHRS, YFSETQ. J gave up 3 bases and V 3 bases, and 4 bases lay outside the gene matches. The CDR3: CASSWGLAGRTDTQYF. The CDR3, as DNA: TGCGCCAGCAGCTGGGGACTAGCGGGACGTACAGATACGCAGTATTTT. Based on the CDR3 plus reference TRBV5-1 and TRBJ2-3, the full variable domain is KAGVTQTPRYLIKTRGQQVTLSCSPISGHRSVSWYQQTPGQGLQFLFEYFSETQRNKGNFPGRFSGRQFSNSRSEMNVSTLELGDSALYLCASSWGLAGRTDTQYFGPGTRLTVL.

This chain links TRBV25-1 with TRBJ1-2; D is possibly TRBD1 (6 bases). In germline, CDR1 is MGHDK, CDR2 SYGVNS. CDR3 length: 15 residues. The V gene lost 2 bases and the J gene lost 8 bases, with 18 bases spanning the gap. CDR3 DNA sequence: TGTGCCAGCAGTGAACAAGCAGGGGAAGTGCGGGGCTACACCTTC. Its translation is CASSEQAGEVRGYTF.

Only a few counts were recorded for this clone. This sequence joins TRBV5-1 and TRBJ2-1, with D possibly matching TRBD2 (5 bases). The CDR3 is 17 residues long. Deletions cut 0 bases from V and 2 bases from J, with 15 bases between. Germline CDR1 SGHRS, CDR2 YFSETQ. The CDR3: CASSLVAWGAAYNEQFF. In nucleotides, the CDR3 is TGCGCCAGCAGCTTGGTTGCGTGGGGAGCGGCCTACAATGAGCAGTTCTTC.

CDR3 in DNA: TGTGCCACCTCGGGACAGGTTAACACCGGGGAGCTGTTTTTT. Translating gives CATSGQVNTGELFF. The rearrangement joins TRBV24-1 to TRBJ2-2; TRBD1 aligns across 8 bases. V was clipped by 9 bases and J by 2 bases; unmatched bases: 4. The CDR3 covers 14 residues. CDR1 and CDR2 from the germline V gene are KGHDR and SFDVKD.

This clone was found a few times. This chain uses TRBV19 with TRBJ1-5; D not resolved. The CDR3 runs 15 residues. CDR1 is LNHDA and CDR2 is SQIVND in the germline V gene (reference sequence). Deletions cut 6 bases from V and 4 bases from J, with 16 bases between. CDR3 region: CASRGATLMNQPQHF. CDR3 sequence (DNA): TGTGCCAGTAGAGGTGCGACTTTAATGAATCAGCCCCAGCATTTT.